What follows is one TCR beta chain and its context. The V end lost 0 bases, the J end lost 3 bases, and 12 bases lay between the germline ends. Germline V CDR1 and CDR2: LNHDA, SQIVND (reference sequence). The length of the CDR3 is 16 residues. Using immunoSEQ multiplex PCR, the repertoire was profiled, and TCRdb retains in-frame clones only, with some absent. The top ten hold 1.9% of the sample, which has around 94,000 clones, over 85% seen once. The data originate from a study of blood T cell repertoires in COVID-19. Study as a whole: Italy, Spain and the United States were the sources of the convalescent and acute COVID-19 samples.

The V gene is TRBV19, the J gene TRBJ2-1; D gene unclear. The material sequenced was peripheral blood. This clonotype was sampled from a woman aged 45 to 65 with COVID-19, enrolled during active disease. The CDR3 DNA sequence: TGTGCCAGTAGTATAGATTCCTCTACCCTCTACAATGAGCAGTTCTTC. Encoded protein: CASSIDSSTLYNEQFF.